This T cell receptor beta chain was obtained from a study of T cells in localized non-small cell lung cancer (dated by TCRdb to 2018 to 2021). Turning to the overall study: The study analyzed T cell repertoires of about 230 early-stage NSCLC patients, comparing tumors and uninvolved tumor-adjacent lungs. The cohort comprised 236 treatment-naïve NSCLC patients with resected, localized lung tumors. Of the NSCLC patients, about 130 were male and some 97 were female, and the mean age was roughly 61 years.

At diagnosis, tumor, uninvolved tumor-adjacent lung and peripheral blood were collected and then preserved as a mix of FFPE and fresh-frozen material. TCR beta CDR3 regions were sequenced from DNA using the immunoSEQ Assay. From the authors' description of their analysis: To compute T cell density, TCR beta template counts were normalized to usable DNA, which was estimated by amplifying housekeeping genes. The preseqR package was used to estimate richness by extrapolating to 400,000 templates for PBMC samples and to 120,000 templates for tissue samples. Clonality was defined by subtracting Pielou's evenness from one. To identify tissue-enriched TCRs, differential abundance testing was run on productive amino-acid clonotypes with a minimum total count of 5 and an alpha of 0.1. The Jaccard Index and the Morisita Overlap Index were used to measure repertoire overlap between compartments. GLIPH clustered TCR beta CDR3s with public tetramer-defined viral CDR3s; viral motifs required at least three viral sequences plus V-gene enrichment. Drawn from immuneACCESS, this table holds only the in-frame rearrangements with V and J called that TCRdb kept. Clones are partly lost; checked studies trace under half to an unresolved V gene and leave the rest unexplained. V and J calls and clone size come straight from that table; D and trimming were deduced from the DNA. The sample table holds fewer than 4,000 clones, of which around 23% were seen once. The ten largest account for about 8.3% of the sample.

General findings and caveats noted by the study authors: Uninvolved tumor-adjacent lung showed the highest T cell clonality, higher than tumor, which suggests more focused antigenic responses in the uninvolved tumor-adjacent lung. Because multi-region tumor sequencing was not done, intratumor heterogeneity could not be ruled out. Since the design was exploratory, TCR variables were selected using unadjusted p-values with no false-discovery rate correction. A median of around 50 of the top 100 tumor clones were detected in paired uninvolved adjacent lung, and 28 of these tumor clones were also found among the top 100 clones of the paired uninvolved adjacent lung. Longer overall survival was associated with higher blood T cell density, whereas shorter survival was associated with higher adjacent-lung clonality.

In its sample, this clone was seen a few times. Its antigen has not been determined. One base away there is no much larger clone; base qualities are not given. Germline trimming amounts to 5 bases on V and 8 bases on J, with 7 as the count of junction bases outside the gene matches. Sequences SGDLS (CDR1) and YYNGEE (CDR2) are obtained from the germline V gene. There are 13 amino acids in the CDR3, from cysteine to phenylalanine inclusive. CDR3 DNA only is kept here, 39 bases in frame from base 1. The TCR comes from a woman aged 35 to 75 with stage I lung adenocarcinoma. The sequencing used lung tumor tissue, collected before any cancer treatment. In this chain, TRBV9 is recombined with TRBJ2-1; the central 7 bases match TRBD2. The CDR3 region: CASSEMGRDEQFF. The nucleotide sequence is TGTGCCAGCAGTGAAATGGGGAGGGATGAGCAGTTCTTC.